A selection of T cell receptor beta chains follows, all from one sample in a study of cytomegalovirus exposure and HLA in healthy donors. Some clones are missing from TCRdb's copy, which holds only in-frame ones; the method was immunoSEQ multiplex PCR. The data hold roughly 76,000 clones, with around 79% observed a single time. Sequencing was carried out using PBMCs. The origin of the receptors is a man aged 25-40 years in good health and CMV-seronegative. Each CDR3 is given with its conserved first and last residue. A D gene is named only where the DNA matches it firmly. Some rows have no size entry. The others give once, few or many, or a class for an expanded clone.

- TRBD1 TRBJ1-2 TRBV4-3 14 CASSTTRGNYGYTF TGCGCCAGCAGCACGACCAGGGGGAACTATGGCTACACCTTC
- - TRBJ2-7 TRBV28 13 CASTSSVTYEQYF TGTGCCAGCACATCCAGCGTAACCTACGAGCAGTACTTC
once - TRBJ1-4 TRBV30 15 CAWSSPQGILEKLFF TGTGCCTGGAGCTCACCTCAGGGAATATTGGAAAAACTGTTTTTT
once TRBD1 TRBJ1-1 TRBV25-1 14 CASSARQGNTEAFF TGTGCCAGCAGTGCCCGACAGGGGAACACTGAAGCTTTCTTT
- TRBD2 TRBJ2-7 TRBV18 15 CASSPRASGLSEQYF TGTGCCAGCTCACCAAGGGCTAGCGGACTTAGCGAGCAGTACTTC
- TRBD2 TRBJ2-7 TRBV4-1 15 CASSQETGGPYEQYF TGCGCCAGCAGCCAAGAGACGGGAGGGCCCTACGAGCAGTACTTC
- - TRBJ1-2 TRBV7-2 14 CASSLEQGLGGYTF TGTGCCAGCAGCTTAGAACAGGGTCTTGGGGGCTACACCTTC
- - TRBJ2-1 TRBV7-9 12 CSSSFEVQSQFF TGTTCCAGCAGCTTCGAAGTACAGTCCCAATTCTTC
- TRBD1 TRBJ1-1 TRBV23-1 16 CASSPLKQGAYTEAFF TGCGCCAGCAGTCCATTAAAACAGGGGGCTTACACTGAAGCTTTCTTT
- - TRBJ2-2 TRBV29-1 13 CSVEGVDTGELFF TGCAGCGTTGAAGGAGTAGACACCGGGGAGCTGTTTTTT
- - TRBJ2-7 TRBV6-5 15 CPSSPPRTARYEQYF TGTCCCAGCAGCCCACCCCGGACAGCGAGATACGAGCAGTACTTC
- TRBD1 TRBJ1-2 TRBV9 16 CASSEGVTGGVNGYTF TGTGCCAGCAGCGAGGGGGTTACAGGGGGCGTGAATGGCTACACCTTC
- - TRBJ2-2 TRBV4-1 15 CASSQLPSRAGELFF TGCGCCAGCAGCCAACTTCCTAGCCGCGCCGGGGAGCTGTTTTTT
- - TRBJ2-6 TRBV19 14 CASRGLSGANVLTF TGTGCCAGTAGGGGCCTCTCTGGGGCCAACGTCCTGACTTTC
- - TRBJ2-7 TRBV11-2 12 CASSTTGSEQYF TGCGCCAGCAGTACCACAGGGTCGGAGCAGTACTTC
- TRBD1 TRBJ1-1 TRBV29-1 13 CSVVGQLNTEAFF TGCAGCGTTGTGGGACAGTTGAACACTGAAGCTTTCTTT
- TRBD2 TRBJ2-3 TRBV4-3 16 CASSPGLAEGTDTQYF TGCGCCAGCAGCCCGGGACTAGCAGAAGGCACAGATACGCAGTATTTT
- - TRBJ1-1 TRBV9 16 CASSAQNGQLNTEAFF TGTGCCAGCAGCGCCCAAAACGGACAGCTAAACACTGAAGCTTTCTTT
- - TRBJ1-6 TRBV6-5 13 CASRPGSNSPLHF TGTGCCAGCAGGCCGGGTTCTAATTCACCCCTCCACTTT
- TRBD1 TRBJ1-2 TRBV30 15 CAWSVPDRVGYGYTF TGTGCCTGGAGTGTACCTGACAGGGTAGGCTATGGCTACACCTTC
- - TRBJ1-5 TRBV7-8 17 CASSSLIGGASNQPQHF TGTGCCAGCAGCTCCCTGATTGGGGGGGCGAGCAATCAGCCCCAGCATTTT
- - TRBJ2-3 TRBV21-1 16 CASRTTSGRCTDTQYF TGTGCCAGCAGGACGACTAGCGGGAGGTGCACAGATACGCAGTATTTT
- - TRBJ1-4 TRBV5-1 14 CASTLGGTNEKLFF TGCGCCAGCACCCTGGGGGGAACTAATGAAAAACTGTTTTTT
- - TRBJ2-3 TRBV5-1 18 CASSSNPGEVLLTDTQYF TGCGCCAGCAGCTCAAATCCTGGCGAGGTTTTACTTACAGATACGCAGTATTTT
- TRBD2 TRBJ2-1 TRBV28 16 CASSSLASGAYNEQFF TGTGCCAGCAGTTCCCTGGCTAGCGGGGCATACAATGAGCAGTTCTTC
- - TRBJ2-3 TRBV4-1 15 CASSLTRTGRDTQYF TGCGCCAGCAGCCTTACGAGAACAGGGAGAGATACGCAGTATTTT
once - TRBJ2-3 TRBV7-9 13 CASSLGTADTQYF TGTGCCAGCAGCTTAGGAACTGCAGATACGCAGTATTTT
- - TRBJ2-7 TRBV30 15 CAWSAPGTLSYEQYF TGTGCCTGGAGTGCCCCCGGGACACTCTCCTACGAGCAGTACTTC
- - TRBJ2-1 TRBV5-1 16 CASSLASYPSYNEQFF TGCGCCAGCAGCTTGGCTAGCTATCCCTCCTACAATGAGCAGTTCTTC
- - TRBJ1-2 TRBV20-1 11 CSARWRDGYTF TGCAGTGCTAGATGGAGGGACGGCTACACCTTC
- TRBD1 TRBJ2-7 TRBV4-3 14 CASSVRTGGDEQYF TGCGCCAGCAGCGTAAGGACAGGGGGCGACGAGCAGTACTTC
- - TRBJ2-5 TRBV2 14 CASGGGYEKETQYF TGTGCCAGCGGGGGCGGATACGAAAAAGAGACCCAGTACTTC
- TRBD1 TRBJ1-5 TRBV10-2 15 CASSGTGGFYQPQHF TGCGCCAGCAGCGGGACAGGGGGTTTCTACCAGCCCCAGCATTTT
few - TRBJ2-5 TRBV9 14 CASSPRGAQETQYF TGTGCCAGCAGCCCCCGGGGGGCCCAAGAGACCCAGTACTTC
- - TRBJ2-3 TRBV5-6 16 CASSLGVAASTDTQYF TGTGCCAGCAGCTTGGGGGTAGCAGCTAGCACAGATACGCAGTATTTT
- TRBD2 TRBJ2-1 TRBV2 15 CASTRLAGVNNEQFF TGTGCCAGCACCCGTCTAGCGGGAGTAAACAATGAGCAGTTCTTC
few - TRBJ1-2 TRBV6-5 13 CASSSFDSTGYPF TGTGCCAGCAGTTCGTTCGACAGTACTGGCTACCCCTTC
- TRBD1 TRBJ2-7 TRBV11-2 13 CASSLTGVYEQYF TGTGCCAGCAGCTTGACAGGGGTCTACGAGCAGTACTTC
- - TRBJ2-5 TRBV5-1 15 CASGPGHPQGETQYF TGCGCCAGCGGGCCGGGCCATCCACAGGGAGAGACCCAGTACTTC
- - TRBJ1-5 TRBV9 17 CASSVGPAGQVHQPQHF TGTGCCAGCAGCGTAGGTCCGGCTGGCCAGGTACACCAGCCCCAGCATTTT
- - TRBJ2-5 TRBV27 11 CASSYAGSQYF TGTGCCAGCAGTTATGCGGGGTCCCAGTACTTC
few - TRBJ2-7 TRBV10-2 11 CASSEAYEQYF TGCGCCAGCAGTGAAGCGTACGAGCAGTACTTC
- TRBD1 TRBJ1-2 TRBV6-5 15 CASSYARTGNYGYTF TGTGCCAGCAGTTACGCCCGGACAGGAAACTATGGCTACACCTTC
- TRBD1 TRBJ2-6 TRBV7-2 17 CASRLGQGTAGANVLTF TGTGCCAGCAGGCTGGGACAGGGAACGGCTGGGGCCAACGTCCTGACTTTC
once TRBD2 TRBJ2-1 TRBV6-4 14 CASSTSGGANEQFF TGTGCCAGCAGCACTAGCGGGGGGGCCAATGAGCAGTTCTTC
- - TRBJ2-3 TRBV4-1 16 CASSQEMRERSDTQYF TGCGCCAGCAGCCAAGAGATGCGGGAACGGTCAGATACGCAGTATTTT
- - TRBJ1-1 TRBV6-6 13 CASSYPVFSEAFF TGTGCCAGCAGTTACCCCGTTTTTTCTGAAGCTTTCTTT
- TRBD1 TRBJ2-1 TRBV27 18 CASSFMGDSRLSYNEQFF TGTGCCAGCAGTTTCATGGGGGACAGCCGTCTTTCCTACAATGAGCAGTTCTTC
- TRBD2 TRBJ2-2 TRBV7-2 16 CASSSQPGLTTGELFF TGTGCCAGCAGCTCTCAACCGGGACTAACCACCGGGGAGCTGTTTTTT
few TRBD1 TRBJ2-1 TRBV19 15 CASTQGTGIDNEQFF TGTGCCAGTACCCAAGGGACAGGTATCGACAATGAGCAGTTCTTC
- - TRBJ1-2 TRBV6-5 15 CASSPEPGPGYGYTF TGTGCCAGCAGTCCTGAACCAGGGCCTGGTTATGGCTACACCTTC
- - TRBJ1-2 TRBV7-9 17 CASSHRQALYEDYGYTF TGTGCCAGCAGCCACCGACAGGCCCTCTATGAGGACTATGGCTACACCTTC
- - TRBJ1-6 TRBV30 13 CAWSVAGNSPLHF TGTGCCTGGAGTGTAGCCGGGAACTCACCCCTCCACTTT
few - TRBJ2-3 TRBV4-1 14 CASSRGVGTDTQYF TGCGCCAGCAGCCGAGGAGTAGGAACAGATACGCAGTATTTT